What follows are 9 T cell receptor beta chains derived from one specimen sequenced in a study of CD8 T cells in Susac syndrome (dated by TCRdb to 2018 to 2020). Library preparation used the immunoSEQ multiplex PCR assay. RNA was extracted using the RNeasy kit, and roughly 0.5 to 1 microgram was reverse transcribed with random hexamers. TCRdb passed the public sequencing reads through fastp at Q25 and MiXCR, retaining productive beta sequences. Every CDR3 protein is listed once, alongside the most common genes and DNA of its rows. The table for this sample lists roughly 200,000 distinct CDR3 sequences; approximately 95% of them were counted only once. In total, the top ten clones hold about 0.1% of the sample. Sample: CD4+ T cells from PBMCs. The receptors originated from a human donor in good health.

In DNA, the CDR3 is TGTGCCAGCAGCCTGCGGACAGGGAGAGGCACAGATACGCAGTATTTT. Protein sequence: CASSLRTGRGTDTQYF. V usage is TRBV7-3 and J usage is TRBJ2-3, with 8 bases that match TRBD1. V lost 5 bases to trimming and J lost 1 base; unmatched junction nucleotides: 8. Germline-derived CDR1 and CDR2 are SGHTA and FQGTGA. The length of the CDR3 is 16 residues.

This clonotype is a singleton in its sample. This chain links TRBV29-1 with TRBJ1-2; D gene unclear. The germline gives CDR1 SQVTM, CDR2 ANQGSEA. V dropped 0 bases and J dropped 8 bases, with 13 bases sitting between them. CDR3 length: 13 residues. CDR3 in amino acids: CSVEDPGYSGYTF. In nucleotides, the CDR3 is TGCAGCGTTGAAGATCCGGGGTACAGCGGCTACACCTTC.

The genes are TRBV29-1 and TRBJ1-2; 8 positions match TRBD1. The CDR3 is 15 residues long. J gave up 1 base and V 7 bases, and 11 bases lay outside the gene matches. Germline values: CDR1 SQVTM, CDR2 ANQGSEA. CDR3 DNA sequence: TGCAGCGCCATGCTGCAGGGACAGGATAACTATGGCTACACCTTC. It encodes CSAMLQGQDNYGYTF.

This clonotype was detected once. The chain uses TRBV28 and TRBJ1-5; D gene uncertain. CDR3 length equals 14 residues. Germline V gene data show CDR1 as MDHEN and CDR2 as SYDVKM. Trimming removed 2 bases from V and 4 bases from J, with 9 bases in between. CDR3 sequence (DNA): TGTGCCAGCAGTTTAGCAGGCCGGAATCAGCCCCAGCATTTT. Protein product: CASSLAGRNQPQHF.

The chain carries TRBV29-1 and TRBJ2-1; TRBD1 agrees at 7 bases. Germline-derived CDR1 and CDR2 are SQVTM and ANQGSEA. The CDR3 spans 11 residues. The trim removed 6 bases at V and 9 bases at J, leaving 5 bases unmatched. CDR3 sequence: CSVLQGTEQFF. CDR3 bases: TGCAGCGTGCTACAGGGGACTGAGCAGTTCTTC.

The chain has TRBV5-1 and TRBJ2-1; D is tentatively TRBD1 or TRBD2 (6 bases each). Per the germline V gene, CDR1 is SGHRS and CDR2 is YFSETQ. V shed 0 bases and J shed 0 bases, with 13 bases lying between them. The CDR3 totals 17 residues. The DNA of the CDR3 is TGCGCCAGCAGCTTGGACAGGGAGGTTAGCTCCTACAATGAGCAGTTCTTC. It yields the protein CASSLDREVSSYNEQFF.

In DNA, the CDR3 is TGCAGTGCTAGAGATCATGGAGACACTGAAGCTTTCTTT. Protein product: CSARDHGDTEAFF. This chain connects TRBV20-1 to TRBJ1-1; D call uncertain. Germline CDR1 and CDR2: DFQATT and SNEGSKA (reference sequence). CDR3 length equals 13 residues. Between the trimmed V and J ends, which lost 0 bases and 3 bases, there was a span of 8 bases.

This clonotype was found a few times. The V call is TRBV5-4, the J call TRBJ2-5; D is possibly TRBD1 (6 bases). This CDR3 has 13 residues. CDR1 is SGHNT, CDR2 YYREEE, per germline (reference sequence). Trimming left V 1 base short and J 2 bases short, with 6 bases between. The CDR3 sequence is CASSLQGQETQYF. The CDR3 coding sequence is TGTGCCAGCAGCTTGCAGGGGCAAGAGACCCAGTACTTC.

This CDR3 reads CASKTTSGSWETQYF. CDR3 coding DNA: TGTGCCAGCAAAACGACTAGCGGGAGTTGGGAGACCCAGTACTTC. V and J are TRBV2 and TRBJ2-5, with 12 positions matching TRBD2. This CDR3 comprises 15 residues. Germline V lookup: CDR1 SNHLY, CDR2 FYNNEI. After removal of 7 bases from V and 5 bases from J, the junction contained 8 bases not matched to a gene.